This section outlines one T cell receptor beta chain sequence together with its context. As yet, its antigen is unknown. These data belong to a study of cytomegalovirus exposure and HLA in healthy donors. About the study: Earlier, 100 million to 130 million unique TCR beta sequences were recovered from approximately 180 million T cells by an analysis. Membership in the Caucasian-associated ancestry cluster was found for around four fifths of roughly 360 genotyped donors. Study-level points and caveats: Specific recognition of CMV antigens was confirmed in vitro for three chains (all CMV-associated). The study flagged 150 to 200 TCR beta chains as cytomegalovirus-associated.

The germline gives CDR1 KGHSH, CDR2 LQKENI. The CDR3 length is 16 residues. V was pared by 3 bases and J by 5 bases, with 16 bases between. In the PCR, 60 Vbeta and 13 Jbeta primers were used. Data came from immunoSEQ multiplex PCR; TCRdb stores just in-frame clones and leaves some out. The table shows some 150,000 clones, with roughly 80% occurring only once. The sequenced sample was PBMCs. This chain links TRBV18 with TRBJ1-4; TRBD1 might be the D (5 bases). This sequence originates from a human donor in good health. In nucleotides, the CDR3 is TGTGCCAGCTCACCTGGCGCACCCGGGGGGAATGAAAAACTGTTTTTT. Amino acids: CASSPGAPGGNEKLFF.